These 21 T cell receptor beta chains were sequenced from one sample in a study of OX40 agonist ivuxolimab in advanced cancers. Measured with immunoSEQ multiplex PCR; TCRdb has only the in-frame clones, and not every one. The sample includes 30,000 to 35,000 clones, around 88% seen only once; the top ten take 30% to 40%. The sequencing here drew on CD4+ or CD8+ T cells sorted from blood, taken in a trial of the OX40 agonist ivuxolimab. The source of these receptors is an adult with an advanced solid tumor such as melanoma, head and neck, liver or kidney cancer.

The J gene is TRBJ2-7, the V gene TRBV6-5; TRBD2 is a possible D gene (5 bases). Germline V gene sequence: CDR1 MNHEY, CDR2 SVGAGI. V lost 6 bases to trimming and J lost 6 bases, with 15 bases between them. The CDR3 runs 13 residues. The CDR3 loop reads CASSRTQPGEQYF. In nucleotides, the CDR3 is TGTGCCAGCAGCCGGACTCAACCTGGCGAGCAGTACTTC.

V is TRBV15 and J is TRBJ2-3, with 8 positions matching TRBD2. The CDR3 is 14 amino acids. Germline values: CDR1 LNHNV, CDR2 YYDKDF (reference sequence). Trimming took 3 bases from V and 3 from J; bases not matched to a gene: 2. The CDR3 DNA follows: TGTGCCACCAGCAGTGCTAGCGGGACAGATACGCAGTATTTT. Residues: CATSSASGTDTQYF. Full variable domain (remainder filled in from reference TRBV15 and TRBJ2-3): DAMVIQNPRYQVTQFGKPVTLSCSQTLNHNVMYWYQQKSSQAPKLLFHYYDKDFNNEADTPDNFQSRRPNTSFCFLDIRSPGLGDTAMYLCATSSASGTDTQYFGPGTRLTVL.

The chain carries TRBV9 and TRBJ2-1; 7 nucleotides align to TRBD2. Germline V gene sequence: CDR1 SGDLS, CDR2 YYNGEE. This CDR3 region has 18 residues. The trim removed 3 bases at V and 5 bases at J, leaving 17 bases unmatched. The CDR3 coding sequence is TGTGCCAGCAGCGCATTCCCCATCCGCGGGACTAAAGACAATGAGCAGTTCTTC. This sequence encodes CASSAFPIRGTKDNEQFF. The full variable domain, with the rest looked up from reference TRBV9 and TRBJ2-1, is DSGVTQTPKHLITATGQRVTLRCSPRSGDLSVYWYQQSLDQGLQFLIQYYNGEERAKGNILERFSAQQFPDLHSELNLSSLELGDSALYFCASSAFPIRGTKDNEQFFGPGTRLTVL.

The chain's CDR3 is CASEPGTLGGETQYF. DNA of the CDR3: TGTGCCAGTGAACCCGGGACATTAGGGGGAGAGACCCAGTACTTC. This sequence joins TRBV11-2 and TRBJ2-5, with a possible D match to TRBD1 (6 bases). The CDR3 is 15 amino acids. Germline CDR1 SGHAT, CDR2 FQNNGV. V lost 9 bases, J lost 4 bases, and 21 bases lay in between.

The V gene is TRBV19, the J gene TRBJ1-2; D is possibly TRBD1 (6 bases). The ends were cut back, 3 bases at V and 6 bases at J, with 26 bases in the middle. The CDR3 sequence is 18 residues long. Per germline, CDR1 LNHDA and CDR2 SQIVND (reference sequence). In nucleotides, the CDR3 is TGTGCCAGTAGTATGGTCCCGGGACACGAGATGATGTGGAATGGCTACACCTTC. Translation gives CASSMVPGHEMMWNGYTF.

This clone has a single count. The chain employs TRBV7-8 and TRBJ1-5; 7 nucleotides align to TRBD1. V shed 6 bases and J 3 bases; nucleotides not matched to a gene: 8. CDR1 and CDR2 (germline): SGHVS, FQNEAQ. The CDR3 is 15 amino acids. CDR3 nucleotide sequence: TGTGCCAGCAGTAGCGGGACAGTTTCCAATCAGCCCCAGCATTTT. Translated, it gives CASSSGTVSNQPQHF. The whole variable domain, remainder taken from reference TRBV7-8 and TRBJ1-5, is GAGVSQSPRYKVAKRGQDVALRCDPISGHVSLFWYQQALGQGPEFLTYFQNEAQLDKSGLPSDRFFAERPEGSVSTLKIQRTQQEDSAVYLCASSSGTVSNQPQHFGDGTRLSIL.

CDR3 in DNA: TGTGCCACCAGCCCTCCTGCTCTAGCGGGAGGACTTTACGAGCAGTACTTC. Its translation is CATSPPALAGGLYEQYF. The V and J genes are TRBV15 and TRBJ2-7; 11 nucleotides line up with TRBD2. The J segment lost 4 bases and the V segment lost 5 bases, leaving 13 bases of the junction unmatched. The CDR3 covers 17 residues. CDR1 and CDR2 from the germline V gene are LNHNV and YYDKDF (reference sequence). Full variable domain (remainder filled in from reference TRBV15 and TRBJ2-7): DAMVIQNPRYQVTQFGKPVTLSCSQTLNHNVMYWYQQKSSQAPKLLFHYYDKDFNNEADTPDNFQSRRPNTSFCFLDIRSPGLGDTAMYLCATSPPALAGGLYEQYFGPGTRLTVT.

The chain combines TRBV2 with TRBJ2-1, with 7 bases aligning to TRBD1. Looked up from germline, CDR1 is SNHLY and CDR2 is FYNNEI. This CDR3 comprises 15 residues. V gave up 11 bases and J gave up 2 bases; unmatched junction bases: 12. CDR3 DNA: TGTGCCTTTGAGGGACAGTCGTCCCCCTACAATGAGCAGTTCTTC. Translation: CAFEGQSSPYNEQFF. Together with reference TRBV2 and TRBJ2-1, the CDR3 gives the full variable domain: EPEVTQTPSHQVTQMGQEVILRCVPISNHLYFYWYRQILGQKVEFLVSFYNNEISEKSEIFDDQFSVERPDGSNFTLKIRSTKLEDSAMYFCAFEGQSSPYNEQFFGPGTRLTVL.

The chain joins TRBV6-5 to TRBJ1-1, with D maybe TRBD1 (5 bases). Trimming took off 6 bases at V and 3 bases at J, with 11 bases between the two ends. The CDR3 length is 13 residues. Germline CDR1 and CDR2: MNHEY and SVGAGI. The CDR3 is CASSWAGYTEAFF. CDR3 bases: TGTGCCAGCAGCTGGGCAGGGTACACTGAAGCTTTCTTT.

The chain couples TRBV5-1 to TRBJ1-4; 10 positions match TRBD1. The V gene's germline CDR1 is SGHRS and CDR2 YFSETQ. V was clipped by 3 bases and J by 7 bases; unmatched bases: 6. The CDR3 consists of 15 residues. CDR3 sequence reads: CASSWTGGDVEKLFF. As DNA, the CDR3 is TGCGCCAGCAGCTGGACAGGGGGGGATGTTGAAAAACTGTTTTTT.

This clone was found a few times. The V gene is TRBV6-6, the J gene TRBJ1-2; the D is unclear. CDR1 and CDR2 (germline): MNHNY, SVGAGI (reference sequence). Trimming took 5 bases from V and 3 from J, leaving 16 bases between them. This CDR3 is 15 amino acids long. Written as DNA, the CDR3 is TGTGCCAGCAGTCCTGCAGGTTCTGGGGACTATGGCTACACCTTC. Translation gives CASSPAGSGDYGYTF.

The chain recombines TRBV7-9 with TRBJ2-7; 9 bases line up with TRBD2. There are 18 residues in the CDR3. V was pared by 5 bases and J by 3 bases, with 17 bases of the junction left unmatched. Germline V gene data show CDR1 as SEHNR and CDR2 as FQNEAQ (reference sequence). In DNA, the CDR3 is TGTGCCAGCAGCCAAGGGGGGGGACTAGCTGGTTTTTTCTACGAGCAGTACTTC. Protein sequence: CASSQGGGLAGFFYEQYF.

The chain employs TRBV19 and TRBJ1-5; 7 bases are shared with TRBD1. With 10 bases clipped from V and 2 bases from J, the junction kept 8 bases outside the gene matches. Germline lookup yields CDR1 LNHDA and CDR2 SQIVND (reference sequence). CDR3 length: 14 amino acids. The DNA of the CDR3 is TGTGCCACCAAACCAGGGGGTGGCAATCAGCCCCAGCATTTT. It translates to CATKPGGGNQPQHF.

This rearrangement joins TRBV7-6 to TRBJ1-1; TRBD1 aligns across 7 bases. The J segment lost 5 bases and the V segment lost 5 bases, leaving 8 bases of the junction unmatched. CDR1 and CDR2 from the germline V gene are SGHVS and FNYEAQ. The CDR3 is 14 amino acids. The CDR3 DNA reads as TGTGCCAGCAGCCCGCACAGGGGACGGACTGAAGCTTTCTTT. Translated, it gives CASSPHRGRTEAFF.

This rearrangement joins TRBV4-3 to TRBJ1-2; TRBD1 matches at 7 bases. Germline V lookup: CDR1 LGHNA, CDR2 YSLEER. V was clipped by 1 base and J by 3 bases; unmatched bases: 8. The CDR3 runs to 16 residues. The CDR3: CASSQGSRQGHYGYTF. CDR3 bases: TGCGCCAGCAGCCAAGGTTCGAGACAGGGACACTATGGCTACACCTTC.

The chain couples TRBV20-1 to TRBJ2-1; no reliable D call. V dropped 1 base and J dropped 5 bases, with 3 bases sitting between them. Germline assignment: CDR1 DFQATT and CDR2 SNEGSKA (reference sequence). The CDR3 is 11 amino acids. For the CDR3, the DNA is TGCAGTGCTAGAGTACACAATGAGCAGTTCTTC. This gives the protein CSARVHNEQFF.

CDR3 bases: TGTGCCAGCAGCGGCGGGACTAGCGGGGAACACAATGAGCAGTTCTTC. It yields the protein CASSGGTSGEHNEQFF. The rearrangement joins TRBV7-9 to TRBJ2-1; the match to TRBD2 covers 13 bases. This CDR3 spans 16 amino acids. In germline, CDR1 is SEHNR, CDR2 FQNEAQ (reference sequence). V shed 5 bases, J shed 5 bases, and the junction held 6 bases outside the gene matches.

This clone was seen a single time. This rearrangement joins TRBV19 to TRBJ2-7; D is perhaps TRBD1 (6 bases). Germline CDR1 and CDR2: LNHDA and SQIVND (reference sequence). V was shortened by 4 bases and J by 0 bases, with 7 bases between the two germline ends. The CDR3 is 13 amino acids. CDR3 region: CASSKDSSYEQYF. The CDR3 bases are TGTGCCAGTAGTAAGGACAGCTCCTACGAGCAGTACTTC.

The gene calls are TRBV28 and TRBJ2-1, with 14 bases identical to TRBD2. Trimming cost V 5 bases and J 2 bases; bases outside gene matches: 8. This CDR3 comprises 18 residues. Per the germline V gene, CDR1 is MDHEN and CDR2 is SYDVKM. The CDR3: CASSPGTSGRGAYNEQFF. Written as DNA, the CDR3 is TGTGCCAGCAGTCCTGGGACTAGCGGGAGAGGGGCCTACAATGAGCAGTTCTTC.

The chain has TRBV9 and TRBJ2-7; D gene uncertain. Germline loops: CDR1 SGDLS, CDR2 YYNGEE. The V end was cut by 3 bases, the J end by 5 bases, with 9 bases between. The CDR3 covers 12 residues. The CDR3 DNA sequence: TGTGCCAGCAGCGGCTTAGAGAACGAGCAGTACTTC. Its protein is CASSGLENEQYF.

The chain has TRBV28 and TRBJ2-1; tentatively, D is TRBD2 (5 bases). V was shortened by 6 bases and J by 0 bases, with 12 bases between the two germline ends. This CDR3 contains 15 residues. Germline CDR1 and CDR2: MDHEN and SYDVKM. The CDR3 nucleotides are TGTGCCAGCAGCTCGGGGAGAAGCTCCTACAATGAGCAGTTCTTC. Protein sequence: CASSSGRSSYNEQFF.